This entry is about one T cell receptor (beta chain). The CDR3 is 15 amino acids. With 10 bases removed from V and 4 bases from J, the gap between germline ends came to 20 bases. The germline V gene encodes CDR1 KGHSH and CDR2 LQKENI. Ages ranged from about 18 to 90 years, with residence in approximately 23 US areas. The data belong to a study of blood T cell repertoires in COVID-19. Generated by immunoSEQ multiplex PCR, the TCRdb table keeps only in-frame clones and is missing some. The sample contains approximately 170,000 clones, about nine tenths of which appear only once. The chain joins TRBV18 to TRBJ1-5; possible D gene TRBD1, 6 bases. This clonotype was obtained from a young woman who had recovered from COVID-19. Sequencing input: PBMCs or T cells enriched from blood (not recorded which). CDR3 sequence reads: CAITLGGRDNQPQHF. CDR3 sequence (DNA): TGTGCCATCACCTTAGGGGGTCGGGATAATCAGCCCCAGCATTTT.